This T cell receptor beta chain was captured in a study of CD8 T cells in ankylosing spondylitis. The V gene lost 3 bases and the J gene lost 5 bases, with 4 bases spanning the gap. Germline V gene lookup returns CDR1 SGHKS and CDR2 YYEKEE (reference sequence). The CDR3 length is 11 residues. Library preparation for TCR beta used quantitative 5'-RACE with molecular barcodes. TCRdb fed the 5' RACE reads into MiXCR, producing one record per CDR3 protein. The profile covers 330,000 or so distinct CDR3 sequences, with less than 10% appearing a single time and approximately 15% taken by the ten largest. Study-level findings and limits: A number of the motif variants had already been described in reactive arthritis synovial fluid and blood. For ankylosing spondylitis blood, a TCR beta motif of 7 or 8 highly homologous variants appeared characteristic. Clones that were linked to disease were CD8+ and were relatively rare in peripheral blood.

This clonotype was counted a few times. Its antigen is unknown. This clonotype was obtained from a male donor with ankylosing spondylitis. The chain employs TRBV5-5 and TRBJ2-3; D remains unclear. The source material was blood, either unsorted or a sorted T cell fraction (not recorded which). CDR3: CASSYLDTQYF. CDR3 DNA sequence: TGTGCCAGCAGCTATCTAGATACGCAGTATTTT.